The 10 T cell receptor beta chains below were found in one sample sequenced in a study of vaccination effects on CD4 cells after COVID-19. These receptors are not linked to any known antigen. CD4+ T cell isolation took place after 10 days of culture. Every participant took two doses of the BNT162b2 or mRNA-1273 vaccine. Sequencing used immunoSEQ multiplex PCR; TCRdb keeps in-frame clones, though not all of them. This sample carries about 73,000 clones, around 73% of them seen once, and the ten largest clones take roughly 2.3%. Sequencing used CD4+ T cells from PBMCs cultured without peptide, obtained after COVID-19 vaccination. The receptor source for this set is a human donor who received a COVID-19 vaccine.

The J gene is TRBJ2-2, the V gene TRBV3-1 (or the pseudogene TRBV3-2), with 7 bases identical to TRBD2. CDR3 length: 13 amino acids. CDR1 and CDR2 from the germline V gene are LGHDT and YNNKEL (reference sequence). Germline trimming cut 3 bases from V and 7 bases from J; bases unmatched to any gene: 2. The CDR3 nucleotides read TGTGCCAGCAGCCAGGGGAGGGGCGGGGAGCTGTTTTTT. Translation: CASSQGRGGELFF.

This clone came up once. This chain joins TRBV28 and TRBJ2-1, with 8 bases identical to TRBD1. Per germline, CDR1 MDHEN and CDR2 SYDVKM. This CDR3 has 13 amino acids. J lost 12 bases, V lost 1 base, and 5 bases had no gene match. In DNA form, the CDR3 reads TGTGCCAGCAGTTTATCCCGGGACAGGAGGCAGTTCTTC. It translates to CASSLSRDRRQFF.

The genes are TRBV11-1 and TRBJ1-2; D is perhaps TRBD1 (6 bases). Trimming removed 5 bases at V and 6 bases at J, with 13 bases between. Germline CDR1 and CDR2: SGHAT and FQDESV (reference sequence). The CDR3 is made up of 13 amino acids. CDR3 residues: CASSPRPGDGYTF. Written as DNA, the CDR3 is TGTGCCAGCAGCCCCCGCCCAGGGGATGGCTACACCTTC.

V is TRBV2 and J is TRBJ2-1; TRBD2 is a possible D gene (6 bases). This CDR3 comprises 17 residues. Germline V gene lookup returns CDR1 SNHLY and CDR2 FYNNEI. CDR3 DNA sequence: TGTGCGAGTGGAAAAGACTCCGGAGGGGCTACATTGAATGAGCAGTTCTTC. Translated: CASGKDSGGATLNEQFF.

The V and J genes are TRBV19 and TRBJ1-1; 8 bases line up with TRBD1. CDR3 length: 11 residues. CDR1 is LNHDA and CDR2 is SQIVND in the germline V gene (reference sequence). Trimming cost V 9 bases and J 6 bases; bases outside gene matches: 3. CDR3 amino acids: CASTQGAEAFF. CDR3 in DNA: TGTGCCAGCACACAGGGGGCTGAAGCTTTCTTT. Looking up the rest from reference TRBV19 and TRBJ1-1 gives the full variable domain: DGGITQSPKYLFRKEGQNVTLSCEQNLNHDAMYWYRQDPGQGLRLIYYSQIVNDFQKGDIAEGYSVSREKKESFPLTVTSAQKNPTAFYLCASTQGAEAFFGQGTRLTVV.

This chain uses TRBV28 with TRBJ1-5; D is unclear. Trimming stripped 7 bases from V and 2 bases from J, with 12 bases between. Germline V CDR1 and CDR2: MDHEN, SYDVKM. The length of the CDR3 is 14 residues. In DNA form, the CDR3 reads TGTGCCAGCACCTCGACCGGCGGCAATCAGCCCCAGCATTTT. Translating gives CASTSTGGNQPQHF.

This clone was observed once. The V call is TRBV5-1, the J call TRBJ2-5; 13 positions match TRBD2. V was pared by 0 bases and J by 7 bases, with 9 bases of the junction left unmatched. Germline V lookup: CDR1 SGHRS, CDR2 YFSETQ. The CDR3 consists of 17 residues. In DNA form, the CDR3 reads TGCGCCAGCAGCTTGGAGACTAGCGGGGGGCCTAAAGCGACCCAGTACTTC. Protein product: CASSLETSGGPKATQYF. Full variable domain (remainder filled in from reference TRBV5-1 and TRBJ2-5): KAGVTQTPRYLIKTRGQQVTLSCSPISGHRSVSWYQQTPGQGLQFLFEYFSETQRNKGNFPGRFSGRQFSNSRSEMNVSTLELGDSALYLCASSLETSGGPKATQYFGPGTRLLVL.

This sequence joins TRBV4-2 and TRBJ1-2; TRBD1 aligns across 9 bases. V was clipped by 5 bases and J by 4 bases; unmatched bases: 8. The CDR3 is made up of 15 amino acids. Germline-derived CDR1 and CDR2 are LGHNA and YNFKEQ. Here the CDR3 DNA reads TGTGCCAGCAGCTCACCGGGACAGGGTAGCTATGGCTACACCTTC. This codes for CASSSPGQGSYGYTF.

The chain links TRBV18 to TRBJ2-3; unclear D gene. The CDR3 length is 14 residues. V lost 5 bases, J lost 6 bases, and 15 bases lay in between. CDR1 KGHSH and CDR2 LQKENI come from the germline V gene. CDR3 protein: CASSSGRQGDTQYF. The DNA of the CDR3 is TGTGCCAGCTCATCCGGAAGACAAGGGGATACGCAGTATTTT.

The chain is built from TRBV24-1 and TRBJ2-3; 7 bases map to TRBD1. Germline CDR1 and CDR2: KGHDR and SFDVKD. Unmatched junction bases numbered 2, after V lost 8 bases and J lost 1 base. This CDR3 region has 13 residues. CDR3 in amino acids: CATNTGGTDTQYF. The CDR3 region has the DNA TGTGCCACCAATACAGGGGGCACAGATACGCAGTATTTT.